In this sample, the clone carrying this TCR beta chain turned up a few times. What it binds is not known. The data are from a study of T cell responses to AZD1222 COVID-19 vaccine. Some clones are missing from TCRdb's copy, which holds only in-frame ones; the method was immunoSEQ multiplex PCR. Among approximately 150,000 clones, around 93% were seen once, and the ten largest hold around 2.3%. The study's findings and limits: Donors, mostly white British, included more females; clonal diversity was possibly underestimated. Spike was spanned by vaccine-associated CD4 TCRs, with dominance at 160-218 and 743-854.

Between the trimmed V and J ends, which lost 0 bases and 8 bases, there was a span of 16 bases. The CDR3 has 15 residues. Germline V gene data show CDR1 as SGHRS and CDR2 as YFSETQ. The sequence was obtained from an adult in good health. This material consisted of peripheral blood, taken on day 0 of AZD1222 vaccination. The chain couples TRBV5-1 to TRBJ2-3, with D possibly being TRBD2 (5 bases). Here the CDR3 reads CASSLEVGAPATQYF. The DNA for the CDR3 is TGCGCCAGCAGCTTGGAAGTGGGAGCCCCCGCTACGCAGTATTTT.